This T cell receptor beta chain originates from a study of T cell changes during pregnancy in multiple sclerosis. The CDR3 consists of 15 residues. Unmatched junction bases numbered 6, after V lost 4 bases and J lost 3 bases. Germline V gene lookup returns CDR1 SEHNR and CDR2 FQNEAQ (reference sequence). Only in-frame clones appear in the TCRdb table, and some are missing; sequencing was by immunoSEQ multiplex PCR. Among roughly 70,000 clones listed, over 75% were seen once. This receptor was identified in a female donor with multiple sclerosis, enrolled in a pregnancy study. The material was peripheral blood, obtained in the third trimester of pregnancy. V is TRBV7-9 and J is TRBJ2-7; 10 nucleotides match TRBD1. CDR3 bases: TGTGCCAGCAGCTCCCCCGGGACAGGGGTCTACGAGCAGTACTTC. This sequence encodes CASSSPGTGVYEQYF.